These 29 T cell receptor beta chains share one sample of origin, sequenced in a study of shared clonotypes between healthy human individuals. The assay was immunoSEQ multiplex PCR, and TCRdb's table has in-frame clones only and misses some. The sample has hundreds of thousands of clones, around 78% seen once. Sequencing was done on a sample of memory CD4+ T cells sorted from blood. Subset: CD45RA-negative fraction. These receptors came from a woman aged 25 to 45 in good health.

The chain's CDR3 is CASSGSGMSGGELFF. The CDR3 DNA follows: TGTGCCAGCAGTGGTAGCGGGATGAGTGGCGGGGAGCTGTTTTTT. The chain couples TRBV5-4 to TRBJ2-2; 8 bases line up with TRBD2. Unmatched junction bases numbered 10, after V lost 5 bases and J lost 7 bases. This CDR3 region has 15 residues. Germline CDR1 reads SGHNT; CDR2 reads YYREEE (reference sequence). Looking up the rest from reference TRBV5-4 and TRBJ2-2 gives the full variable domain: ETGVTQSPTHLIKTRGQQVTLRCSSQSGHNTVSWYQQALGQGPQFIFQYYREEENGRGNFPPRFSGLQFPNYSSELNVNALELDDSALYLCASSGSGMSGGELFFGEGSRLTVL.

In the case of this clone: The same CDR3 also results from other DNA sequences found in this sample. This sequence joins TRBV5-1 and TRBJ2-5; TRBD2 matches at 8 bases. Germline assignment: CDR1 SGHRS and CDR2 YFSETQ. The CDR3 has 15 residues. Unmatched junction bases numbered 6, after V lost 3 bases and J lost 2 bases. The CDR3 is CASSSISGAQETQYF. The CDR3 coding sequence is TGCGCCAGCAGCTCCATTAGCGGGGCTCAAGAGACCCAGTACTTC.

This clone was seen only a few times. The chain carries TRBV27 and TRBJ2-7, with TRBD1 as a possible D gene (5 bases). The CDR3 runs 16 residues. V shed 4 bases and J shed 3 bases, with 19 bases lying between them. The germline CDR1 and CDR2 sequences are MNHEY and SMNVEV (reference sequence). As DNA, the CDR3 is TGTGCCAGCAGTTCCATAGACAGTTCCACTTACTACGAGCAGTACTTC. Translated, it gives CASSSIDSSTYYEQYF.

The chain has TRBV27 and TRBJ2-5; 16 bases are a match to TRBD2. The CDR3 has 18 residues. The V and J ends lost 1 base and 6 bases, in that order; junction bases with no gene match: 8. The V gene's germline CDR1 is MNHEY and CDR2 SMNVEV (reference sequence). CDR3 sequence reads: CASSLYPGLAGGRKTQYF. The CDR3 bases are TGTGCCAGCAGTTTATACCCGGGACTAGCGGGAGGGAGAAAGACCCAGTACTTC.

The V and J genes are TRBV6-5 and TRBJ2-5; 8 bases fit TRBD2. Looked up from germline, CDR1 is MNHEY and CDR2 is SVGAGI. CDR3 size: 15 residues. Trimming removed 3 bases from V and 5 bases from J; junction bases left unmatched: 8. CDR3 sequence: CASSYSGLEAETQYF. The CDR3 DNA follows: TGTGCCAGCAGTTATTCGGGACTAGAGGCTGAGACCCAGTACTTC.

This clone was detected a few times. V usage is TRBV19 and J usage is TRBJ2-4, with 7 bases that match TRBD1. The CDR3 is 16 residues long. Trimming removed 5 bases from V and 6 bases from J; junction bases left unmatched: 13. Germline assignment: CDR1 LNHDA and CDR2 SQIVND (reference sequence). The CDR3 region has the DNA TGTGCCAGTAGTCAAGGGGGCGCGATTTTCCGAAACATTCAGTACTTC. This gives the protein CASSQGGAIFRNIQYF.

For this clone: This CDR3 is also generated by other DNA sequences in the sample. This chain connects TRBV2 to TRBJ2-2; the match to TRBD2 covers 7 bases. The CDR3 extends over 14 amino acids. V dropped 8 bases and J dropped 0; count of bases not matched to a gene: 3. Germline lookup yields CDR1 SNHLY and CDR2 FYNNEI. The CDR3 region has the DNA TGTGCCAGCCGGAGCGGGACGAACACCGGGGAGCTGTTTTTT. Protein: CASRSGTNTGELFF.

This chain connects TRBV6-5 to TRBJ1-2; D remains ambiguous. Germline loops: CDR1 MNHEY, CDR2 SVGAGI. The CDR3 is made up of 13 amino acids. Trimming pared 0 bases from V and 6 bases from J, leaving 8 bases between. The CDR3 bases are TGTGCCAGCAGTTACTCCAACTTGGATGGCTACACCTTC. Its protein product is CASSYSNLDGYTF.

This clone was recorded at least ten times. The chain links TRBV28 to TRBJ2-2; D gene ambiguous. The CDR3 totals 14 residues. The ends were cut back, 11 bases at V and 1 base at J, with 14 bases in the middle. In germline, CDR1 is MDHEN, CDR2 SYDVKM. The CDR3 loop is CASLGTLNTGELFF. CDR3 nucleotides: TGTGCCTCTCTCGGCACATTGAACACCGGGGAGCTGTTTTTT.

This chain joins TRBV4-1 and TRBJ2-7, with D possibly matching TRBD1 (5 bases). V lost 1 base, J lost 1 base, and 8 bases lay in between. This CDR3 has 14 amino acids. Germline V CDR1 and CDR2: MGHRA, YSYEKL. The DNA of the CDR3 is TGCGCCAGCAGCCAAGGTAGGGGATCCTACGAGCAGTACTTC. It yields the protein CASSQGRGSYEQYF.

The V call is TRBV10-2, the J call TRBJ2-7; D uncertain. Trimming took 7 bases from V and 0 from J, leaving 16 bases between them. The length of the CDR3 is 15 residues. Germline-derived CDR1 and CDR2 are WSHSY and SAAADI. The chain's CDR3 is CASNLGSDASYEQYF. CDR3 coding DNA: TGCGCCAGCAACCTAGGGTCAGATGCCTCCTACGAGCAGTACTTC.

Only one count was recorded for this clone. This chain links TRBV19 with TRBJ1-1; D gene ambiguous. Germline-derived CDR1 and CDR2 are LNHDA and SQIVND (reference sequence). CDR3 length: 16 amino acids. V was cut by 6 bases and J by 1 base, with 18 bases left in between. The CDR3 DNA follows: TGTGCCAGTAGACTCGGTGGAGGGCGGGAGAACACTGAAGCTTTCTTT. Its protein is CASRLGGGRENTEAFF. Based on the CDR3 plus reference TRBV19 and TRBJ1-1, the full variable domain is DGGITQSPKYLFRKEGQNVTLSCEQNLNHDAMYWYRQDPGQGLRLIYYSQIVNDFQKGDIAEGYSVSREKKESFPLTVTSAQKNPTAFYLCASRLGGGRENTEAFFGQGTRLTVV.

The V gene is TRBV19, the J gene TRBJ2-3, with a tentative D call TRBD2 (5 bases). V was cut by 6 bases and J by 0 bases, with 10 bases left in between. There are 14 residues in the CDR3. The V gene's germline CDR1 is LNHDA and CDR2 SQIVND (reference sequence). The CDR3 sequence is CASRRASSTDTQYF. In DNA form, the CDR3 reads TGTGCCAGTAGGAGGGCCTCTAGCACAGATACGCAGTATTTT.

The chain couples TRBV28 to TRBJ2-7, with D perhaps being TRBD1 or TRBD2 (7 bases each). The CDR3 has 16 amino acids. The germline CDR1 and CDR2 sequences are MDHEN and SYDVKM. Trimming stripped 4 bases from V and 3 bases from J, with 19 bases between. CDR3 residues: CASSSTTGRALYEQYF. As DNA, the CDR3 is TGTGCCAGCAGTTCTACGACAGGGAGGGCCCTCTACGAGCAGTACTTC.

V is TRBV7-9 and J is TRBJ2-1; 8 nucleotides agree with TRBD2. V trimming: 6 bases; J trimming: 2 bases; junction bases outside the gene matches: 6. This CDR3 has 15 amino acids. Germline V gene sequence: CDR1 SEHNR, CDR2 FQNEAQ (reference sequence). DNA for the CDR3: TGTGCCAGCAGTTTAAGAGCGGGAGCCTACAATGAGCAGTTCTTC. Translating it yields CASSLRAGAYNEQFF.

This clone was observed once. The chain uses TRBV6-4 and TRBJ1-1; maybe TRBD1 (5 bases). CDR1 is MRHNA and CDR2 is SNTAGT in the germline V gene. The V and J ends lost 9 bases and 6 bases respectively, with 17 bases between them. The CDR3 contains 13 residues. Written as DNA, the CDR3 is TGTGCCAGAATAGGGGAAAATGTCCCTGAAGCTTTCTTT. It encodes CARIGENVPEAFF.

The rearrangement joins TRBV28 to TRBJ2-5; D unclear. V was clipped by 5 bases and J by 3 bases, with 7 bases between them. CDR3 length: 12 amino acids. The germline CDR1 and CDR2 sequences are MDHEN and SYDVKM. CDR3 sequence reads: CASSQVKETQYF. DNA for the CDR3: TGTGCCAGCAGTCAGGTCAAAGAGACCCAGTACTTC.

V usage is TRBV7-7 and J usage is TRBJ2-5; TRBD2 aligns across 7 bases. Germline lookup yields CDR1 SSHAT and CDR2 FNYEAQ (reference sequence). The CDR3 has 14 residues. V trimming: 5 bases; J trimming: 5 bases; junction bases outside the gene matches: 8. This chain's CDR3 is CASSVTGRRETQYF. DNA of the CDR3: TGTGCCAGCAGCGTCACCGGGAGGAGGGAGACCCAGTACTTC.

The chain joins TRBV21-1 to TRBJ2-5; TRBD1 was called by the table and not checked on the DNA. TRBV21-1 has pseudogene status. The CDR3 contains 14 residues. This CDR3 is CARSGEDREETQYF. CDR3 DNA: TGTGCCAGATCCGGGGAAGACAGGGAAGAGACCCAGTACTTC.

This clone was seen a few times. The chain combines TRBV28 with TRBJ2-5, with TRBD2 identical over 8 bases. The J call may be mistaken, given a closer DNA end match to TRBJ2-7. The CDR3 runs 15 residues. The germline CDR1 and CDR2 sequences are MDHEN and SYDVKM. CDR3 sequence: CASSPHAGTRSEQYF. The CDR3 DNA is TGTGCCAGCAGTCCACATGCCGGGACTAGGAGCGAGCAGTACTTC.

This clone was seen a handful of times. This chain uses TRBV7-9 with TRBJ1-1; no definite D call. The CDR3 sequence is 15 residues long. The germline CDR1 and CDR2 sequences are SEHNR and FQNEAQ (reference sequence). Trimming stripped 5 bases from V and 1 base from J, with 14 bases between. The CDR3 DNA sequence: TGTGCCAGCAGCGCCATGGCTTTTGAGAACACTGAAGCTTTCTTT. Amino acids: CASSAMAFENTEAFF.

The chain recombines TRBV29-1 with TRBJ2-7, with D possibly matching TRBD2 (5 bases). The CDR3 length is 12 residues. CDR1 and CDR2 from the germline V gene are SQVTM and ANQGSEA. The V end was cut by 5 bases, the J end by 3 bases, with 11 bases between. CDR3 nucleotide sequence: TGCAGCGTTACCCGGGGTCTCTACGAGCAGTACTTC. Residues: CSVTRGLYEQYF.

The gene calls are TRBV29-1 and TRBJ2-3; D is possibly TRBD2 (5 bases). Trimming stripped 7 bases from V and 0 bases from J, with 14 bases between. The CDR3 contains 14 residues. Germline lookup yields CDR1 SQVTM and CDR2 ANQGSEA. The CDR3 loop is CSGQRRPSTDTQYF. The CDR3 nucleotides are TGCAGCGGCCAGCGGAGGCCTAGCACAGATACGCAGTATTTT.

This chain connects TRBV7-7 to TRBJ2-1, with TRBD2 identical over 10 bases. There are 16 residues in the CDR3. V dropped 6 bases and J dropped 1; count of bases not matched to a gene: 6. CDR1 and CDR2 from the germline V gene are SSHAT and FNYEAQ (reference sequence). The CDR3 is CASSPSGSVSYNEQFF. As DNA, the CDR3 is TGTGCCAGCAGTCCTAGCGGGAGTGTTTCCTACAATGAGCAGTTCTTC.

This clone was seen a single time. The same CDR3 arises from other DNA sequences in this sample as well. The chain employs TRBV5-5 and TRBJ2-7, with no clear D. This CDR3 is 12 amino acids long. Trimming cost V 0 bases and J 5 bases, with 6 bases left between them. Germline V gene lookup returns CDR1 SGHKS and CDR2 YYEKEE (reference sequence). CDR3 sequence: CASSLVTDEQYF. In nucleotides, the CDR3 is TGTGCCAGCAGCTTGGTGACGGACGAGCAGTACTTC.

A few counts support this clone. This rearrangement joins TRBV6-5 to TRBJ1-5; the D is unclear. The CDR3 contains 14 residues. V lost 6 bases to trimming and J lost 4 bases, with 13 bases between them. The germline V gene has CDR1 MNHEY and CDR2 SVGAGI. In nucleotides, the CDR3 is TGTGCCAGCAGCGCGTTGTCAGGAAATCAGCCCCAGCATTTT. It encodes CASSALSGNQPQHF.

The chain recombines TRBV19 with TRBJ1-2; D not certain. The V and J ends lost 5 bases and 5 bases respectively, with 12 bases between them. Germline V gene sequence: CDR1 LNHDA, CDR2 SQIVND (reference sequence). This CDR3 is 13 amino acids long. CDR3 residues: CASSDLKGYGYTF. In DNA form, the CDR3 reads TGTGCCAGTAGTGATTTGAAGGGTTATGGCTACACCTTC.

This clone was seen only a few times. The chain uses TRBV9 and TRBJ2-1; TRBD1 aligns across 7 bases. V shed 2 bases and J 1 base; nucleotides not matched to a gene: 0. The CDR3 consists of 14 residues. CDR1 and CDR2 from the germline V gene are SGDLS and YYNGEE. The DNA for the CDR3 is TGTGCCAGCAGCGTGACAGGGTCCTACAATGAGCAGTTCTTC. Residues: CASSVTGSYNEQFF.

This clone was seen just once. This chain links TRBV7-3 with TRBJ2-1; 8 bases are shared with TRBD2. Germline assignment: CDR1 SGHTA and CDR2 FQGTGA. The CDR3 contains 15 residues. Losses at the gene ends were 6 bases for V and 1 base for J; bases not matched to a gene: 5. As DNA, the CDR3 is TGTGCCAGCAGATCGAGCGGGAGTTCCTACAATGAGCAGTTCTTC. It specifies CASRSSGSSYNEQFF.